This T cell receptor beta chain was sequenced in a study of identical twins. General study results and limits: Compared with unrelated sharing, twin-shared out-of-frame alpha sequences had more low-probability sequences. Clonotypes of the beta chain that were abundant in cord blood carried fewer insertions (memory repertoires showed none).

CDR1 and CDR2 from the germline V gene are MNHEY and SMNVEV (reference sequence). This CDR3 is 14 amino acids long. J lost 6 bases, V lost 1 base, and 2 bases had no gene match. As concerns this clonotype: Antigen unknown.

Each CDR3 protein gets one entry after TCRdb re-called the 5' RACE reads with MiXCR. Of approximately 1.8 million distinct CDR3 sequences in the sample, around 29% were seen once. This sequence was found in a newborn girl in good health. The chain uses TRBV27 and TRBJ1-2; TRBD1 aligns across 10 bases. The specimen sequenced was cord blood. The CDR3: CASSLWGTGDGYTF. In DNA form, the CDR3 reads TGTGCCAGCAGTTTATGGGGGACAGGGGATGGCTACACCTTC.